The 21 T cell receptor beta chains presented below share a single source sample, sequenced in a study of T cells in Graves' hyperthyroidism and ophthalmopathy. RNA transcripts provided the source from which TCR beta CDR3 regions were amplified. The TCR CDR3 was amplified in a first-round RT-PCR using the HTBI primer set. TCRdb passed the multiplex PCR reads through MiXCR, listing each CDR3 protein once. This sample has 530,000 or so distinct CDR3 sequences, with roughly 46% found just once. The sequenced material came from peripheral blood or thyroid tissue (not recorded which). Receptor source: a woman aged 18-35 years with Graves' hyperthyroidism.

V is TRBV20-1 and J is TRBJ2-3, with D possibly TRBD1 on 5 matching bases. Germline CDR1 is DFQATT and CDR2 is SNEGSKA (reference sequence). The CDR3 loop spans 15 amino acids. V was pared by 6 bases and J by 1 base, with 17 bases between. For the CDR3, the DNA is TGCAGTGCCCAGACGTGGAAAGGGGGCACAGATACGCAGTATTTT. As protein: CSAQTWKGGTDTQYF.

This clonotype came up a few times. The gene calls are TRBV18 and TRBJ1-3; D is possibly TRBD1 (5 bases). This CDR3 has 15 amino acids. Germline V gene lookup returns CDR1 KGHSH and CDR2 LQKENI. The V and J ends lost 1 base and 0 bases respectively, with 7 bases between them. CDR3 sequence: CASSPLTGSGNTIYF. CDR3 DNA sequence: TGTGCCAGCTCACCACTTACAGGCTCTGGAAACACCATATATTTT.

The sample holds many counts of this clonotype. CDR3 in amino acids: CATSDLNSGANVLTF. The CDR3 nucleotides read TGTGCCACCAGTGATCTTAATTCTGGGGCCAACGTCCTGACTTTC. This sequence joins TRBV24-1 and TRBJ2-6; D ambiguous. Trimming left V 3 bases short and J 1 base short, with 6 bases between. This CDR3 has 15 residues. Germline V gene data show CDR1 as KGHDR and CDR2 as SFDVKD.

This clonotype was observed at least ten times. The chain has TRBV19 and TRBJ2-5; TRBD2 matches 7 bases. The CDR3 covers 14 residues. Germline V gene sequence: CDR1 LNHDA, CDR2 SQIVND (reference sequence). V lost 5 bases to trimming and J lost 5 bases; unmatched junction nucleotides: 8. The CDR3 reads CASSPGTNWETQYF. The CDR3 nucleotides are TGTGCCAGTAGTCCCGGGACTAACTGGGAGACCCAGTACTTC.

The chain combines TRBV10-3 with TRBJ2-5; D remains ambiguous. Germline V lookup: CDR1 ENHRY, CDR2 SYGVKD. The CDR3 has 15 amino acids. Trimming took off 4 bases at V and 0 bases at J, with 12 bases between the two ends. The CDR3 is CAISVLWVDQETQYF. CDR3 nucleotides: TGTGCCATCAGTGTACTCTGGGTCGACCAAGAGACCCAGTACTTC.

This clonotype was recorded at least ten times. The rearrangement uses TRBV10-2 and TRBJ1-2; 9 bases fit TRBD1. CDR1 is WSHSY and CDR2 is SAAADI in the germline V gene. CDR3 length: 17 residues. V lost 6 bases to trimming and J lost 0 bases; unmatched junction nucleotides: 11. This CDR3 reads CASRRRDRVDPNYGYTF. The CDR3 DNA follows: TGCGCCAGCAGAAGGAGGGACAGGGTGGACCCTAACTATGGCTACACCTTC.

The sample holds a few counts of this clonotype. This chain joins TRBV7-9 and TRBJ1-2; unclear D gene. Trimming took off 8 bases at V and 0 bases at J, with 19 bases between the two ends. CDR1 and CDR2 (germline): SEHNR, FQNEAQ (reference sequence). The CDR3 runs 16 residues. The CDR3: CASSPDVIRANYGYTF. Written as DNA, the CDR3 is TGTGCCAGCTCACCCGACGTGATCAGAGCTAACTATGGCTACACCTTC.

The CDR3 sequence is CASSERGAGAGKLFF. The CDR3 DNA is TGTGCCAGCAGTGAGAGGGGGGCGGGGGCTGGAAAACTGTTTTTT. V and J are TRBV2 and TRBJ1-4; D may be TRBD1 (6 bases). CDR1 is SNHLY, CDR2 FYNNEI, per germline. The CDR3 runs to 15 residues. V was clipped by 3 bases and J by 10 bases, with 18 bases between them.

The chain carries TRBV7-3 and TRBJ2-7, with D maybe TRBD2 (6 bases). The V and J ends lost 5 bases and 3 bases respectively, with 17 bases between them. CDR1 and CDR2 from the germline V gene are SGHTA and FQGTGA. The CDR3 is 15 amino acids. For the CDR3, the DNA is TGTGCCAGCAGCCCTGACACCGGGGAGGTCTACGAGCAGTACTTC. It translates to CASSPDTGEVYEQYF.

This clonotype was seen at least ten times. This chain links TRBV7-8 with TRBJ1-2, with 7 bases fitting TRBD1. Germline V gene data show CDR1 as SGHVS and CDR2 as FQNEAQ. This CDR3 has 15 amino acids. Trimming cost V 5 bases and J 4 bases; bases outside gene matches: 10. The CDR3 bases are TGTGCCAGCAGCCCTAATAGACAGGGTCCCTATGGCTACACCTTC. Its translation: CASSPNRQGPYGYTF.

The V call is TRBV7-6, the J call TRBJ2-7; no clear D. Trimming stripped 4 bases from V and 7 bases from J, with 11 bases between. The CDR3 extends over 12 amino acids. Germline values: CDR1 SGHVS, CDR2 FNYEAQ. The CDR3 protein is CASSSRPKEQYF. For the CDR3, the DNA is TGTGCCAGCAGCTCCCGACCAAAGGAGCAGTACTTC.

This clonotype has at least ten counts. V and J are TRBV5-1 and TRBJ1-2; 7 positions agree with TRBD1. The CDR3 length is 14 residues. In germline, CDR1 is SGHRS, CDR2 YFSETQ. The trim removed 4 bases at V and 3 bases at J, leaving 6 bases unmatched. The CDR3 bases are TGCGCCAGCAGCGACCCTACAGGGGACTATGGCTACACCTTC. It translates to CASSDPTGDYGYTF.

In regard to this clonotype: A much larger clone lies a single base off, so this may be a read error. The J gene is TRBJ1-4, the V gene TRBV2, with 7 bases lining up with TRBD1. CDR1 is SNHLY, CDR2 FYNNEI, per germline. J gave up 8 bases and V 4 bases, and 10 bases lay outside the gene matches. This CDR3 has 15 amino acids. As DNA, the CDR3 is TGTGCCAGCAGTGCCATCGACAGGGCGGAGGAAAAACTGTTTTTT. This encodes CASSAIDRAEEKLFF.

This clonotype has ten or more counts. The V and J genes are TRBV6-5 and TRBJ2-5, with D possibly matching TRBD2 (6 bases). Germline V gene lookup returns CDR1 MNHEY and CDR2 SVGAGI. This CDR3 contains 14 residues. V lost 6 bases to trimming and J lost 5 bases, with 16 bases between them. DNA of the CDR3: TGTGCCAGCAGCCTGGGAGGAGCTATTGAGACCCAGTACTTC. Translating it yields CASSLGGAIETQYF.

The chain uses TRBV7-8 and TRBJ1-5; tentatively, D is TRBD1 (6 bases). The CDR3 runs to 17 residues. V gave up 2 bases and J gave up 6 bases, with 20 bases separating them. CDR1 is SGHVS, CDR2 FQNEAQ, per germline. The CDR3 sequence: CASSLPIGGGASQPQHF. The CDR3 DNA sequence: TGTGCCAGCAGCTTACCTATCGGGGGGGGGGCCTCTCAGCCCCAGCATTTT.

The rearrangement joins TRBV7-7 to TRBJ2-7; 13 bases fit TRBD2. The germline V gene encodes CDR1 SSHAT and CDR2 FNYEAQ (reference sequence). The CDR3 totals 15 residues. Trimming took 5 bases from V and 4 from J; bases not matched to a gene: 5. The CDR3 reads CASSGPGLAGYEQYF. The CDR3 DNA reads as TGTGCCAGCAGCGGCCCGGGACTAGCGGGGTACGAGCAGTACTTC.

This clonotype was counted many times. The chain is built from TRBV29-1 and TRBJ2-2; 9 bases are a match to TRBD1. The V segment lost 7 bases and the J segment 3 bases; nucleotides outside the gene matches: 9. Germline V gene lookup returns CDR1 SQVTM and CDR2 ANQGSEA. The CDR3 extends over 15 amino acids. This CDR3 is CSARRTGDDTGELFF. CDR3 nucleotides: TGCAGCGCCCGTCGGACAGGGGATGACACCGGGGAGCTGTTTTTT.

This clonotype has a count of ten or more. The gene calls are TRBV7-9 and TRBJ1-5; 7 bases map to TRBD1. V shed 5 bases, J shed 2 bases, and the junction held 3 bases outside the gene matches. CDR3 length: 14 residues. Germline V lookup: CDR1 SEHNR, CDR2 FQNEAQ (reference sequence). As DNA, the CDR3 is TGTGCCAGCAGCCGCGGACAGGGCAATCAGCCCCAGCATTTT. Translating gives CASSRGQGNQPQHF.

The V call is TRBV2, the J call TRBJ2-7, with 11 bases aligning to TRBD2. This CDR3 has 13 amino acids. V lost 4 bases and J lost 5; bases outside the gene matches: 1. CDR1 and CDR2 from the germline V gene are SNHLY and FYNNEI. CDR3 amino acids: CASSVAGGHEQYF. The CDR3 nucleotides read TGTGCCAGCAGTGTAGCGGGAGGGCACGAGCAGTACTTC.

The CDR3 loop reads CASTNLGEETQYF. In DNA, the CDR3 is TGTGCCAGCACCAATCTCGGGGAAGAGACCCAGTACTTC. The chain couples TRBV6-5 to TRBJ2-5; a weak D match, TRBD2 (5 bases). The CDR3 has 13 residues. The ends were cut back, 7 bases at V and 3 bases at J, with 12 bases in the middle. Looked up from germline, CDR1 is MNHEY and CDR2 is SVGAGI.

This clonotype was seen at least ten times. CDR3 DNA: TGTGCCAGCAGCATGCCGAACACCGGGGAGCTGTTTTTT. It encodes CASSMPNTGELFF. This chain connects TRBV7-3 to TRBJ2-2; no clear D gene. Trimming removed 5 bases from V and 0 bases from J, with 4 bases in between. There are 13 residues in the CDR3. Germline CDR1 SGHTA, CDR2 FQGTGA.